Shown below are 32 T cell receptor beta chains from a single sample sequenced in a study of human T cells and chemical hapten exposure (dated by TCRdb to 2020 to 2023). The library was made by RACE. Reads for this sample came from a NextSeq 500. The public reads were run again by TCRdb, first through fastp at Q25 and then through MiXCR, and only productive beta chains were kept. Rows merge per CDR3 protein into single entries with the most common DNA and genes. For this sample there are tens of thousands of distinct CDR3 sequences; 9.5% to 12% appear just once. Of the sample, around 4.4% is held by the ten largest clones. Explained via the paper, the time point label denotes: patch test 1, 2 weeks after DPC sensitization. This specimen's treatment or condition label, interpreted: therapeutic diphenylcyclopropenone sensitization with weekly scalp DPC. The sequencing here drew on whole blood, taken in connection with sensitization to the hapten diphenylcyclopropenone (DPC). Receptors originate from a woman between 45 and 60 years old with alopecia areata. Some clones in this sample may be carry-over from other donors' samples.

This clonotype was seen repeatedly, ten times or more. The chain recombines TRBV29-1 with TRBJ1-2; a weak D match, TRBD1 (6 bases). The CDR3 is 14 residues long. Trimming pared 4 bases from V and 6 bases from J, leaving 18 bases between. Germline CDR1 SQVTM, CDR2 ANQGSEA. The CDR3 sequence: CSVATQGRGDGYTF. CDR3 DNA: TGCAGCGTTGCCACGCAGGGGCGAGGAGATGGCTACACCTTC.

This clonotype was recorded many times. The chain uses TRBV18 and TRBJ2-7, with 9 bases aligning to TRBD2. The CDR3 spans 16 residues. V lost 2 bases to trimming and J lost 4 bases; unmatched junction nucleotides: 9. CDR1 is KGHSH, CDR2 LQKENI, per germline. CDR3 loop: CASSPIPGTSKYEQYF. CDR3 bases: TGTGCCAGCTCACCAATTCCCGGGACTAGCAAGTACGAGCAGTACTTC.

CDR3 sequence: CASSFRGAQPQHF. The CDR3 coding sequence is TGTGCCAGCAGTTTTAGGGGTGCTCAGCCCCAGCATTTT. The rearrangement joins TRBV27 to TRBJ1-5, with D possibly matching TRBD1 (5 bases). V lost 3 bases and J lost 6, with 9 bases in between. The CDR3 extends over 13 amino acids. Germline CDR1 reads MNHEY; CDR2 reads SMNVEV (reference sequence).

This clonotype turned up a few times. This sequence joins TRBV3-1 and TRBJ2-2; D call uncertain. Germline V lookup: CDR1 LGHDT, CDR2 YNNKEL (reference sequence). Trimming cost V 1 base and J 4 bases, with 7 bases left between them. The CDR3 spans 14 residues. CDR3 in DNA: TGTGCCAGCAGCCAAGCTCGGCCCACCGGGGAGCTGTTTTTT. Translated: CASSQARPTGELFF.

In this sample, this clonotype turned up many times. V and J are TRBV7-2 and TRBJ2-7, with 8 bases identical to TRBD2. The V segment lost 3 bases and the J segment 1 base; nucleotides outside the gene matches: 5. The germline CDR1 and CDR2 sequences are SGHTA and FQGNSA. This CDR3 is 15 amino acids long. The CDR3 is CASSFTSGTSYEQYF. DNA of the CDR3: TGTGCCAGCAGCTTTACTAGCGGCACATCCTACGAGCAGTACTTC. Variable domain in full (rest from reference TRBV7-2 and TRBJ2-7): GAGVSQSPSNKVTEKGKDVELRCDPISGHTALYWYRQSLGQGLEFLIYFQGNSAPDKSGLPSDRFSAERTGGSVSTLTIQRTQQEDSAVYLCASSFTSGTSYEQYFGPGTRLTVT.

This clonotype was seen ten or more times. This rearrangement joins TRBV2 to TRBJ2-2, with D perhaps TRBD2 (6 bases). The germline V gene has CDR1 SNHLY and CDR2 FYNNEI. The CDR3 has 13 residues. The germline V and J ends were trimmed by 6 bases and 7 bases, with 12 bases remaining between them. CDR3 in DNA: TGTGCCAGCAGATTGACGGGAGTCGGGGAGCTGTTTTTT. This codes for CASRLTGVGELFF.

This clonotype has a handful of counts. The J gene is TRBJ2-1, the V gene TRBV6-5; 9 nucleotides match TRBD2. V lost 4 bases to trimming and J lost 4 bases; unmatched junction nucleotides: 5. In germline, CDR1 is MNHEY, CDR2 SVGAGI. The CDR3 length is 15 residues. The DNA of the CDR3 is TGTGCCAGCAGTTGGTGGCGGGGGGGATACAATGAGCAGTTCTTC. Its translation: CASSWWRGGYNEQFF.

Only a few counts were recorded for this clonotype. The genes are TRBV4-1 and TRBJ1-5, with D unclear. Per the germline V gene, CDR1 is MGHRA and CDR2 is YSYEKL. The germline V and J ends were trimmed by 0 bases and 7 bases, with 7 bases remaining between them. The CDR3 runs to 13 residues. The DNA of the CDR3 is TGCGCCAGCAGCCAAGAGCAGAGGCAGCCCCAGCATTTT. This translates into CASSQEQRQPQHF.

V and J are TRBV27 and TRBJ2-3; 7 nucleotides match TRBD2. The CDR3 is 14 residues long. Germline CDR1 MNHEY, CDR2 SMNVEV (reference sequence). The junction had 7 bases not matched to a gene; V was cut back by 5 bases and J by 5 bases. In DNA, the CDR3 is TGTGCCAGCAGTAGGGAGGGCCCGAGAGATACGCAGTATTTT. This encodes CASSREGPRDTQYF.

The chain is built from TRBV9 and TRBJ2-2; D call uncertain. Germline V gene sequence: CDR1 SGDLS, CDR2 YYNGEE. The CDR3 has 12 residues. Trimming shortened V by 4 bases and J by 7 bases, and 8 bases separated the two germline ends. The CDR3 sequence is CASSPYVGELFF. For the CDR3, the DNA is TGTGCCAGCAGCCCCTACGTCGGGGAGCTGTTTTTT.

This clonotype was observed a handful of times. V is TRBV7-9 and J is TRBJ2-3; 13 bases are shared with TRBD2. The trim removed 11 bases at V and 2 bases at J, leaving 7 bases unmatched. This CDR3 is built from 15 residues. Germline V lookup: CDR1 SEHNR, CDR2 FQNEAQ (reference sequence). CDR3 in DNA: TGTGCCCAGGGGACTAGCGGGAAGTCCACAGATACGCAGTATTTT. Its protein is CAQGTSGKSTDTQYF.

The V gene is TRBV2, the J gene TRBJ2-7; the D call may be TRBD1 or TRBD2 (5 bases each). The CDR3 totals 14 residues. Germline V gene data show CDR1 as SNHLY and CDR2 as FYNNEI. Trimming stripped 7 bases from V and 4 bases from J, with 17 bases between. In DNA form, the CDR3 reads TGTGCCAGCACGCCATCCCGAGGGGAGTACGAGCAGTACTTC. Protein: CASTPSRGEYEQYF.

Only a few counts were recorded for this clonotype. This chain connects TRBV7-2 to TRBJ2-7; TRBD2 aligns across 11 bases. This CDR3 spans 15 amino acids. J was trimmed by 3 bases and V by 2 bases; bases with no gene match: 3. Germline CDR1 and CDR2: SGHTA and FQGNSA. The CDR3 here is CASSLIAGGYYEQYF. The CDR3 coding sequence is TGTGCCAGCAGCTTAATAGCGGGGGGGTACTACGAGCAGTACTTC.

This clonotype was recorded many times. V gene TRBV3-1 combines with J gene TRBJ1-6; no clear D. The CDR3 is 14 residues long. The germline V gene has CDR1 LGHDT and CDR2 YNNKEL (reference sequence). Trimming pared 0 bases from V and 9 bases from J, leaving 9 bases between. This chain's CDR3 is CASSQDFKFSPLHF. Written as DNA, the CDR3 is TGTGCCAGCAGCCAAGATTTTAAGTTTTCACCCCTCCACTTT.

This clonotype was counted only a few times. This chain connects TRBV12-3 or TRBV12-4 to TRBJ2-7; 9 bases are a match to TRBD1. This CDR3 is 15 amino acids long. V trimming: 2 bases; J trimming: 10 bases; junction bases outside the gene matches: 12. The CDR3 nucleotides read TGTGCCAGCAGTTTAAAACAGGGGGCCTGGGCCGGCCAGTACTTC. Translated, it gives CASSLKQGAWAGQYF.

The chain joins TRBV28 to TRBJ1-5; no definite D call. Trimming took 6 bases from V and 9 from J, leaving 12 bases between them. The CDR3 contains 12 residues. CDR1 MDHEN and CDR2 SYDVKM come from the germline V gene. In nucleotides, the CDR3 is TGTGCCAGCAGCCTACGAATCATGCCCCAGCATTTT. Translating gives CASSLRIMPQHF.

This rearrangement joins TRBV28 to TRBJ1-4; 10 bases line up with TRBD1. The CDR3 extends over 16 amino acids. Per the germline V gene, CDR1 is MDHEN and CDR2 is SYDVKM. Germline trimming cut 6 bases from V and 10 bases from J; bases unmatched to any gene: 14. The CDR3 DNA is TGTGCCAGCAGCCTTAAGCCGGGACAGGGGATGACAAAACTGTTTTTT. Translation gives CASSLKPGQGMTKLFF.

This clonotype was seen many times. J is TRBJ1-5 and V is TRBV9; no clear D. From germline, CDR1 is SGDLS and CDR2 YYNGEE. V was trimmed by 9 bases and J by 13 bases, leaving 17 bases between them. The CDR3 runs to 11 residues. Written as DNA, the CDR3 is TGTGCCATACACTTTAACCGGATTCAGCATTTT. This gives the protein CAIHFNRIQHF.

This clonotype showed up many times. This chain connects TRBV12-3 or TRBV12-4 to TRBJ2-1; 13 nucleotides agree with TRBD2. The CDR3 extends over 17 amino acids. V lost 4 bases, J lost 7 bases, and 10 bases stayed unmatched. CDR3 in DNA: TGTGCCAGCAGTTCCAGACTAGCGGGAGGACCTCGGAATGAGCAGTTCTTC. Its translation is CASSSRLAGGPRNEQFF.

This clonotype was counted at least ten times. V gene TRBV12-3 or TRBV12-4 combines with J gene TRBJ1-1; a possible D gene is TRBD1 (6 bases). V lost 3 bases and J 11 bases, leaving 13 bases between the germline ends. The CDR3 has 12 amino acids. The CDR3 region is CASSFGGAQAFF. The CDR3 nucleotides are TGTGCCAGCAGTTTCGGGGGGGCGCAGGCTTTCTTT.

This clonotype was observed a handful of times. This chain uses TRBV7-9 with TRBJ1-5; D might be TRBD1 (6 bases). Germline values: CDR1 SEHNR, CDR2 FQNEAQ (reference sequence). Trimming removed 5 bases at V and 3 bases at J, with 11 bases between. This CDR3 contains 14 residues. The DNA for the CDR3 is TGTGCCAGCAGCGGTGGACAGTTCAATCAGCCCCAGCATTTT. Translated, it gives CASSGGQFNQPQHF.

Ten or more counts support this clonotype. V is TRBV7-2 and J is TRBJ2-5, with D perhaps TRBD1 (6 bases). Germline CDR1 SGHTA, CDR2 FQGNSA. The V gene lost 1 base and the J gene lost 4 bases, with 10 bases spanning the gap. The CDR3 is 14 amino acids. CDR3 in DNA: TGTGCCAGCAGCTTAGTAACAGGGACAGAGACCCAGTACTTC. Translation: CASSLVTGTETQYF.

This clonotype showed up many times. The chain links TRBV11-2 to TRBJ2-1, with D unclear. CDR3 length: 13 amino acids. The germline V gene encodes CDR1 SGHAT and CDR2 FQNNGV. V lost 10 bases to trimming and J lost 6 bases, with 16 bases between them. CDR3 nucleotide sequence: TGTGCCACAAAGTTCCGTTTGGGCAATGAGCAGTTCTTC. Its translation is CATKFRLGNEQFF.

The CDR3 DNA sequence: TGCAGTGCTAGAGTCCCGGGGAGGGGTCTAGCCAAAAACATTCAGTACTTC. It specifies CSARVPGRGLAKNIQYF. This chain joins TRBV20-1 and TRBJ2-4; 7 nucleotides agree with TRBD2. With V trimmed by 1 base and J by 0 bases, 9 bases remained unmatched. Germline loops: CDR1 DFQATT, CDR2 SNEGSKA (reference sequence). The CDR3 sequence is 17 residues long.

The table lists this clonotype with a few counts. This chain connects TRBV7-8 to TRBJ2-1, with TRBD1 matching 8 bases. The CDR3 is made up of 14 amino acids. Germline V gene sequence: CDR1 SGHVS, CDR2 FQNEAQ. V gave up 5 bases and J gave up 8 bases; unmatched junction bases: 8. CDR3: CASSRGDRRDEQFF. CDR3 DNA sequence: TGTGCCAGCAGCCGCGGGGACAGGAGGGATGAGCAGTTCTTC.

This clonotype was detected a few times. A read error may account for a junction end that differs from germline. V usage is TRBV18 and J usage is TRBJ1-6, with D hard to call. This CDR3 has 14 residues. CDR1 and CDR2 (germline): KGHSH, LQKENI. For the CDR3, the DNA is TGTGTCAGCTCACATCCGGGCGTCGATTCACCCCTCCACTTT. This gives the protein CVSSHPGVDSPLHF.

The chain employs TRBV21-1 and TRBJ2-3. TRBV21-1 is termed a pseudogene. This CDR3 comprises 11 residues. The CDR3 nucleotides read TGTGCCAGCAGATCTCGGGATACGCAGTATTTT. Translation: CASRSRDTQYF.

CDR3 protein: CASIPTVAKNIQYF. The DNA of the CDR3 is TGTGCCAGCATCCCGACAGTAGCCAAAAACATTCAGTACTTC. The gene calls are TRBV5-5 and TRBJ2-4; TRBD1 might be the D (5 bases). The germline V and J ends were trimmed by 6 bases and 0 bases, with 10 bases remaining between them. The CDR3 is made up of 14 amino acids. Germline-derived CDR1 and CDR2 are SGHKS and YYEKEE (reference sequence). Drawing the rest from reference TRBV5-5 and TRBJ2-4, the complete variable domain is DAGVTQSPTHLIKTRGQQVTLRCSPISGHKSVSWYQQVLGQGPQFIFQYYEKEERGRGNFPDRFSARQFPNYSSELNVNALLLGDSALYLCASIPTVAKNIQYFGAGTRLSVL.

This clonotype was observed at least ten times. V gene TRBV6-2 or TRBV6-3 combines with J gene TRBJ2-1, with D possibly TRBD1 on 5 matching bases. Trimming left V 4 bases short and J 0 bases short, with 13 bases between. CDR3 length: 16 amino acids. Per germline, CDR1 MNHEY and CDR2 SVGEGT. The CDR3 spells CASSSYGQSSYNEQFF. CDR3 DNA sequence: TGTGCCAGCAGTTCTTATGGACAAAGCTCCTACAATGAGCAGTTCTTC.

This clonotype was detected many times. The chain employs TRBV20-1 and TRBJ2-3, with 14 nucleotides matching TRBD2. V lost 4 bases, J lost 5 bases, and 2 bases stayed unmatched. The germline gives CDR1 DFQATT, CDR2 SNEGSKA (reference sequence). The CDR3 totals 14 residues. CDR3 region: CSATGTSGRDTQYF. CDR3 sequence (DNA): TGCAGTGCTACCGGGACTAGCGGGAGAGATACGCAGTATTTT.

The chain is built from TRBV18 and TRBJ2-1; no firm D call. Trimming took off 2 bases at V and 3 bases at J, with 5 bases between the two ends. Germline V gene lookup returns CDR1 KGHSH and CDR2 LQKENI. The CDR3 sequence is 13 residues long. CDR3 in DNA: TGTGCCAGCTCACCAATGAGCTACAATGAGCAGTTCTTC. Amino acids: CASSPMSYNEQFF. Full variable domain (missing parts from reference TRBV18 and TRBJ2-1): NAGVMQNPRHLVRRRGQEARLRCSPMKGHSHVYWYRQLPEEGLKFMVYLQKENIIDESGMPKERFSAEFPKEGPSILRIQQVVRGDSAAYFCASSPMSYNEQFFGPGTRLTVL.

The rearrangement links TRBV3-1 to TRBJ2-5; D remains ambiguous. This CDR3 comprises 15 residues. The V end was cut by 0 bases, the J end by 1 base, with 9 bases between. In germline, CDR1 is LGHDT, CDR2 YNNKEL (reference sequence). The CDR3 here is CASSQDENSQETQYF. The DNA for the CDR3 is TGTGCCAGCAGCCAAGATGAGAACAGCCAAGAGACCCAGTACTTC.